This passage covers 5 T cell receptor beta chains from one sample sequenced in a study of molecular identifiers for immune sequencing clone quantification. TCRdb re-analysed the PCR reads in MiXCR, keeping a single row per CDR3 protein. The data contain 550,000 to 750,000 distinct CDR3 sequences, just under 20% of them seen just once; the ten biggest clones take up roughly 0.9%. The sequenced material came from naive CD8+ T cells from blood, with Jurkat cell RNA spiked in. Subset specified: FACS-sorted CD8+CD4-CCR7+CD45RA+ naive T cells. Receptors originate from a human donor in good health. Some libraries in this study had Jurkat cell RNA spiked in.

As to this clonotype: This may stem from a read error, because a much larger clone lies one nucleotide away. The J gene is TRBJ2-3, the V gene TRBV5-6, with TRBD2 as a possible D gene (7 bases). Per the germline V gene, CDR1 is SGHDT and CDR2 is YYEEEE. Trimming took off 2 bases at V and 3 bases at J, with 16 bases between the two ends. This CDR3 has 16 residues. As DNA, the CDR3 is TGTGCCAGCAGCTTCCGGGACGGGGGGCGAACAGATACGCAGTATTTT. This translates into CASSFRDGGRTDTQYF.

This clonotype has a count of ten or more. The CDR3 region is CASSLVGTGTTEAFF. CDR3 DNA: TGTGCCAGCAGCTTAGTGGGGACAGGGACCACTGAAGCTTTCTTT. The rearrangement uses TRBV7-9 and TRBJ1-1, with TRBD1 matching 9 bases. The CDR3 has 15 residues. Losses at the gene ends were 1 base for V and 4 bases for J; bases not matched to a gene: 4. Germline V gene data show CDR1 as SEHNR and CDR2 as FQNEAQ (reference sequence).

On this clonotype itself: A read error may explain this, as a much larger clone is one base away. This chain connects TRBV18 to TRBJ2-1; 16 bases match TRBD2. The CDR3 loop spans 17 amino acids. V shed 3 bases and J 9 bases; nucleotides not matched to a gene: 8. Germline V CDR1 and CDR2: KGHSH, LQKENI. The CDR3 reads CASSPSPGLAGGVEQFF. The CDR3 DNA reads TGTGCCAGCTCACCTAGTCCGGGACTAGCGGGAGGGGTTGAGCAGTTCTTC. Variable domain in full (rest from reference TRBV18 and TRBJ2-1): NAGVMQNPRHLVRRRGQEARLRCSPMKGHSHVYWYRQLPEEGLKFMVYLQKENIIDESGMPKERFSAEFPKEGPSILRIQQVVRGDSAAYFCASSPSPGLAGGVEQFFGPGTRLTVL.

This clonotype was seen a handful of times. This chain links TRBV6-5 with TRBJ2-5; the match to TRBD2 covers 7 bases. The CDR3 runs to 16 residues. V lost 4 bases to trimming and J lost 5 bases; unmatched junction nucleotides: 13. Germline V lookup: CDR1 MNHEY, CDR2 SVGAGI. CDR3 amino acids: CASSSLLRGSWETQYF. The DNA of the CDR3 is TGTGCCAGCAGTTCCCTCCTTCGCGGGAGTTGGGAGACCCAGTACTTC.

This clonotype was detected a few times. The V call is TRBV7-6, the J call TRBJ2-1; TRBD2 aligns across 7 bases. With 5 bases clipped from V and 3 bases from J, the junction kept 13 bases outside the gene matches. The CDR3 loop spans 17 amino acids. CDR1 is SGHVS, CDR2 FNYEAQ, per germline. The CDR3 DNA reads TGTGCCAGCAGCCCCACCCGGGCTAGCGGCCGCTACAATGAGCAGTTCTTC. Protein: CASSPTRASGRYNEQFF.